What follows are 31 T cell receptor beta chains derived from one specimen sequenced in a study of shared clonotypes between healthy human individuals. TCRdb's copy holds only in-frame clones and misses some; the assay was immunoSEQ multiplex PCR. The repertoire has 2,500,000 or so clones, 85% to 95% of them found once; the top ten carry 0.3% to 0.45%. Sample: naive CD4+ T cells from PBMCs. The subset is: CD45RA+ positively selected. The receptors derive from a man aged 18 to 29 in good health. Some clones in this sample may be carry-over from other donors' samples.

This chain connects TRBV5-1 to TRBJ2-7, with 9 bases fitting TRBD1. The CDR3 has 16 residues. The V gene's germline CDR1 is SGHRS and CDR2 YFSETQ. V lost 0 bases and J lost 0; bases outside the gene matches: 4. CDR3 DNA sequence: TGCGCCAGCAGCTTGGGGGACAGGGAGAGCTCCTACGAGCAGTACTTC. Protein: CASSLGDRESSYEQYF.

Of note for this clone: Other DNA sequences in the sample encode the same CDR3. The chain employs TRBV29-1 and TRBJ1-1, with D perhaps TRBD1 (5 bases). This CDR3 is built from 12 residues. The V end was cut by 5 bases, the J end by 0 bases, with 7 bases between. Germline V gene data show CDR1 as SQVTM and CDR2 as ANQGSEA. In DNA, the CDR3 is TGCAGCGTTCAGGGAATGAACACTGAAGCTTTCTTT. Amino acids: CSVQGMNTEAFF.

Notes on this clone: Within the sample, other DNA sequences also encode this same CDR3. The chain recombines TRBV2 with TRBJ2-5, with a weak D call TRBD1 (5 bases). The germline CDR1 and CDR2 sequences are SNHLY and FYNNEI. Trimming took 6 bases from V and 0 from J, leaving 5 bases between them. The CDR3 is made up of 12 amino acids. CDR3 in DNA: TGTGCCAGCAGGACAGACCAAGAGACCCAGTACTTC. Translating it yields CASRTDQETQYF.

CDR3 sequence (DNA): TGTGCCAGCAGCACCGGGACAGGGCCAGAGACCCAGTACTTC. It translates to CASSTGTGPETQYF. V is TRBV5-4 and J is TRBJ2-5, with 9 bases identical to TRBD1. The germline CDR1 and CDR2 sequences are SGHNT and YYREEE (reference sequence). The CDR3 totals 14 residues. Trimming at V came to 4 bases and at J to 4 bases, leaving 5 bases not matched to a gene.

This sequence joins TRBV4-2 and TRBJ2-4; D unresolved. CDR3 size: 16 residues. Trimming stripped 0 bases from V and 0 bases from J, with 9 bases between. The germline V gene has CDR1 LGHNA and CDR2 YNFKEQ. CDR3 in amino acids: CASSQEGILAKNIQYF. As DNA, the CDR3 is TGTGCCAGCAGCCAAGAAGGGATACTAGCCAAAAACATTCAGTACTTC.

The chain has TRBV6-5 and TRBJ1-2; possible D gene TRBD1, 5 bases. The germline gives CDR1 MNHEY, CDR2 SVGAGI. V was pared by 5 bases and J by 8 bases, with 12 bases between. The length of the CDR3 is 12 residues. CDR3 in DNA: TGTGCCAGCAGTCTAGGCGGGGGAGGCTACACCTTC. Its protein product is CASSLGGGGYTF.

The V gene is TRBV7-2, the J gene TRBJ2-1, with TRBD2 matching 8 bases. CDR1 is SGHTA, CDR2 FQGNSA, per germline. This CDR3 has 15 amino acids. With V trimmed by 5 bases and J by 6 bases, 9 bases remained unmatched. The DNA of the CDR3 is TGTGCCAGCAGCAGAGGGAGCGGGAGTTTCAATGAGCAGTTCTTC. Residues: CASSRGSGSFNEQFF.

The chain combines TRBV30 with TRBJ1-4; tentatively, D is TRBD1 (5 bases). CDR1 is GTSNPN, CDR2 SVGIG, per germline (reference sequence). The CDR3 length is 13 residues. V dropped 4 bases and J dropped 4 bases, with 10 bases sitting between them. The CDR3 nucleotides are TGTGCCTGGAATCGGGACGGTAATGAAAAACTGTTTTTT. Translating gives CAWNRDGNEKLFF. The full variable domain, rest sourced from reference TRBV30 and TRBJ1-4, is SQTIHQWPATLVQPVGSPLSLECTVEGTSNPNLYWYRQAAGRGLQLLFYSVGIGQISSEVPQNLSASRPQDRQFILSSKKLLLSDSGFYLCAWNRDGNEKLFFGSGTQLSVL.

V is TRBV7-8 and J is TRBJ2-7; tentative D call: TRBD1 (5 bases). CDR1 SGHVS and CDR2 FQNEAQ come from the germline V gene. The V end was cut by 1 base, the J end by 5 bases, with 18 bases between. The CDR3 spans 16 residues. For the CDR3, the DNA is TGTGCCAGCAGCTTAGTAAGGTCCAGGGAAGGCAACGAGCAGTACTTC. It translates to CASSLVRSREGNEQYF.

This chain links TRBV28 with TRBJ1-5, with 8 bases fitting TRBD1. This CDR3 spans 15 amino acids. Trimming took 5 bases from V and 4 from J; bases not matched to a gene: 7. In germline, CDR1 is MDHEN, CDR2 SYDVKM. CDR3 nucleotide sequence: TGTGCCAGCAGTGTGCAGGGGGCCGGGAATCAGCCCCAGCATTTT. It codes for CASSVQGAGNQPQHF.

CDR3 nucleotide sequence: TGTGCCAGCAGGTGGTACGAGCAGTACTTC. Translated, it gives CASRWYEQYF. J is TRBJ2-7 and V is TRBV14; D gene unclear. CDR3 length: 10 amino acids. V was trimmed by 6 bases and J by 4 bases, leaving 4 bases between them. From germline, CDR1 is SGHDN and CDR2 FVKESK.

V is TRBV29-1 and J is TRBJ2-1, with D uncertain. V was pared by 6 bases and J by 4 bases, with 4 bases between. The CDR3 covers 10 residues. Germline CDR1 reads SQVTM; CDR2 reads ANQGSEA. CDR3 region: CSVIYNEQFF. The CDR3 DNA follows: TGCAGCGTCATATACAATGAGCAGTTCTTC.

The chain combines TRBV27 with TRBJ2-7; 10 bases fit TRBD2. V was clipped by 8 bases and J by 4 bases; unmatched bases: 11. Germline CDR1 MNHEY, CDR2 SMNVEV (reference sequence). The CDR3 is made up of 15 amino acids. This CDR3 is CASAIYLAGVYEQYF. For the CDR3, the DNA is TGTGCCAGCGCCATATACCTAGCGGGGGTATACGAGCAGTACTTC.

This chain uses TRBV2 with TRBJ2-2; TRBD1 agrees at 8 bases. CDR1 and CDR2 from the germline V gene are SNHLY and FYNNEI. V was pared by 8 bases and J by 2 bases, with 7 bases of the junction left unmatched. The CDR3 extends over 15 amino acids. This chain's CDR3 is CASGGQGINTGELFF. The CDR3 DNA reads as TGTGCCAGCGGTGGACAGGGAATAAACACCGGGGAGCTGTTTTTT.

The genes are TRBV19 and TRBJ1-1; TRBD1 matches at 9 bases. CDR1 LNHDA and CDR2 SQIVND come from the germline V gene (reference sequence). This CDR3 has 14 residues. The V segment lost 10 bases and the J segment 0 bases; nucleotides outside the gene matches: 6. CDR3 sequence reads: CATRDRVLNTEAFF. As DNA, the CDR3 is TGTGCCACTAGGGACAGGGTCCTGAACACTGAAGCTTTCTTT.

V is TRBV7-2 and J is TRBJ2-3; maybe TRBD2 (6 bases). Trimming removed 5 bases from V and 10 bases from J, with 16 bases in between. The CDR3 runs to 13 residues. The germline gives CDR1 SGHTA, CDR2 FQGNSA. CDR3 residues: CASSQRTNAPQYF. DNA for the CDR3: TGTGCCAGCAGCCAGAGGACTAACGCTCCGCAGTATTTT. The full variable domain, in which reference TRBV7-2 and TRBJ2-3 provide the parts outside the CDR3, is GAGVSQSPSNKVTEKGKDVELRCDPISGHTALYWYRQSLGQGLEFLIYFQGNSAPDKSGLPSDRFSAERTGGSVSTLTIQRTQQEDSAVYLCASSQRTNAPQYFGPGTRLTVL.

The V gene is TRBV15, the J gene TRBJ1-2, with 7 bases matching TRBD1. Per germline, CDR1 LNHNV and CDR2 YYDKDF (reference sequence). J lost 8 bases, V lost 8 bases, and 11 bases had no gene match. CDR3 length: 13 amino acids. The CDR3: CATSPPRGPGYTF. CDR3 nucleotides: TGTGCCACCTCACCCCCGAGGGGGCCCGGCTACACCTTC.

The chain is built from TRBV7-2 and TRBJ1-5; 7 bases match TRBD1. Germline loops: CDR1 SGHTA, CDR2 FQGNSA. The CDR3 sequence is 14 residues long. The junction had 5 bases not matched to a gene; V was cut back by 5 bases and J by 4 bases. DNA for the CDR3: TGTGCCAGCAGCGCCGACAGGGTGAATCAGCCCCAGCATTTT. This translates into CASSADRVNQPQHF.

The chain couples TRBV5-5 to TRBJ2-3; TRBD2 agrees at 9 bases. CDR1 is SGHKS, CDR2 YYEKEE, per germline (reference sequence). V dropped 3 bases and J dropped 4; count of bases not matched to a gene: 3. The CDR3 covers 14 residues. The CDR3 reads CASSSKRGADTQYF. In DNA form, the CDR3 reads TGTGCCAGCAGCTCCAAGCGGGGGGCAGATACGCAGTATTTT.

This clone was recorded only once. This same CDR3 is encoded by further DNA sequences in the sample. The chain links TRBV6-5 to TRBJ2-7; the match to TRBD2 covers 10 bases. The germline CDR1 and CDR2 sequences are MNHEY and SVGAGI. J gave up 0 bases and V 2 bases, and 1 base lay outside the gene matches. CDR3 length equals 15 residues. For the CDR3, the DNA is TGTGCCAGCAGTTACGTAGCGGGAGGCTCCTACGAGCAGTACTTC. As protein: CASSYVAGGSYEQYF.

The sample holds one count of this clone. The J gene is TRBJ2-3, the V gene TRBV6-1; possibly TRBD1 for D (6 bases). The germline V and J ends were trimmed by 1 base and 4 bases, with 15 bases remaining between them. The CDR3 is 16 residues long. CDR1 MNHNS and CDR2 SASEGT come from the germline V gene. CDR3 region: CASSEGVRGRSDTQYF. In nucleotides, the CDR3 is TGTGCCAGCAGTGAAGGGGTCAGGGGCCGCTCAGATACGCAGTATTTT.

The chain joins TRBV4-1 to TRBJ2-5; D gene uncertain. This CDR3 region has 13 residues. V was clipped by 2 bases and J by 5 bases, with 9 bases between them. Germline assignment: CDR1 MGHRA and CDR2 YSYEKL. The CDR3 protein is CASSQLIRETQYF. The CDR3 DNA reads TGCGCCAGCAGCCAACTAATTCGTGAGACCCAGTACTTC.

J is TRBJ2-7 and V is TRBV15, with unresolved D. CDR1 is LNHNV, CDR2 YYDKDF, per germline (reference sequence). CDR3 length: 16 residues. Trimming shortened V by 2 bases and J by 2 bases, and 16 bases separated the two germline ends. CDR3 nucleotides: TGTGCCACCAGCAGACAGTTGGGGAACCGACCCTACGAGCAGTACTTC. Its translation: CATSRQLGNRPYEQYF.

The CDR3 sequence is CASSVEVSGAKISYNEQFF. CDR3 sequence (DNA): TGTGCCAGCAGCGTAGAAGTTAGCGGGGCCAAAATCTCCTACAATGAGCAGTTCTTC. The rearrangement joins TRBV9 to TRBJ2-1, with 8 bases aligning to TRBD2. J was trimmed by 0 bases and V by 0 bases; bases with no gene match: 11. Germline CDR1 is SGDLS and CDR2 is YYNGEE. The CDR3 spans 19 residues.

The rearrangement links TRBV7-9 to TRBJ2-7, with 8 bases matching TRBD2. Germline V gene data show CDR1 as SEHNR and CDR2 as FQNEAQ (reference sequence). CDR3 size: 17 residues. The V segment lost 5 bases and the J segment 7 bases; nucleotides outside the gene matches: 19. The CDR3 region has the DNA TGTGCCAGCAGCCCCTTAATCGGGAGCAGCGGGAGTGTGGAGCAGTACTTC. Protein sequence: CASSPLIGSSGSVEQYF.

J is TRBJ1-1 and V is TRBV5-1; 10 positions match TRBD1. V was pared by 3 bases and J by 7 bases, with 9 bases of the junction left unmatched. Germline loops: CDR1 SGHRS, CDR2 YFSETQ. The CDR3 length is 15 residues. CDR3 sequence (DNA): TGCGCCAGCAGCTCCCCGACAGGGGGCAGGAATGAAGCTTTCTTT. It specifies CASSSPTGGRNEAFF.

V and J are TRBV5-4 and TRBJ2-3, with D maybe TRBD2 (5 bases). The germline gives CDR1 SGHNT, CDR2 YYREEE (reference sequence). The CDR3 spans 16 residues. The V end was cut by 6 bases, the J end by 0 bases, with 17 bases between. CDR3 region: CASTIDIQRSTDTQYF. The CDR3 DNA sequence: TGTGCCAGCACCATAGATATCCAGCGGAGCACAGATACGCAGTATTTT.

The chain joins TRBV6-5 to TRBJ1-4; D perhaps matches TRBD1 (5 bases). V dropped 4 bases and J dropped 2 bases, with 11 bases sitting between them. Germline lookup yields CDR1 MNHEY and CDR2 SVGAGI. The CDR3 loop spans 15 amino acids. CDR3 coding DNA: TGTGCCAGCAGTTCGGTGGCAGGGACTAATGAAAAACTGTTTTTT. It is translated as CASSSVAGTNEKLFF.

The CDR3 DNA is TGTGCCAGCAGGGACCGTGCGGCAGATACGCAGTATTTT. Its translation: CASRDRAADTQYF. This rearrangement joins TRBV13 to TRBJ2-3; D is unclear. V dropped 6 bases and J dropped 4 bases, with 11 bases sitting between them. Germline assignment: CDR1 PRHDT and CDR2 FYEKMQ (reference sequence). The CDR3 runs 13 residues.

The CDR3, as DNA: TGCGCCAGCAGCCACCCCCGAGATACGCAGTATTTT. It yields the protein CASSHPRDTQYF. This rearrangement joins TRBV4-1 to TRBJ2-3; D is ambiguous. V lost 3 bases to trimming and J lost 5 bases, with 6 bases between them. The CDR3 is 12 residues long. Per germline, CDR1 MGHRA and CDR2 YSYEKL.

J is TRBJ1-1 and V is TRBV7-2; D is ambiguous. The CDR3 consists of 14 residues. CDR1 and CDR2 (germline): SGHTA, FQGNSA. Trimming shortened V by 2 bases and J by 4 bases, and 11 bases separated the two germline ends. This CDR3 is CASSLRAGVTEAFF. Written as DNA, the CDR3 is TGTGCCAGCAGCTTAAGAGCGGGAGTCACTGAAGCTTTCTTT. Full variable domain (missing parts from reference TRBV7-2 and TRBJ1-1): GAGVSQSPSNKVTEKGKDVELRCDPISGHTALYWYRQSLGQGLEFLIYFQGNSAPDKSGLPSDRFSAERTGGSVSTLTIQRTQQEDSAVYLCASSLRAGVTEAFFGQGTRLTVV.